This TCR beta chain derives from a study of T-cell reconstitution after alpha-beta-depleted transplantation in children. Unique molecular identifiers were incorporated into the prepared TCRbeta library. TCRdb fed the PCR reads into MiXCR, producing one record per CDR3 protein. The table records 200,000 to 250,000 distinct CDR3 sequences, roughly 8.3% of them present only once. Study-wide results and caveats: A year post-transplant, T-cell counts and diversity derived mostly from newly produced T cells. About two months after transplant, alpha-beta T cells reportedly came from several hundred expanded graft clones.

The CDR3 length is 16 residues. Germline CDR1 MGHRA, CDR2 YSYEKL. V was cut by 0 bases and J by 2 bases, with 11 bases left in between. A few counts support this clonotype. As yet, its antigen is unknown. The sample here was PBMCs, mostly from graft donor cells, taken 360 days after TCRalphabeta/CD19-depleted stem cell transplant. This TCR came from a male patient aged 2-15 years who had a stem cell transplant for acute myeloid leukemia, so the T cells may come from the graft donor. This chain links TRBV4-1 with TRBJ1-3; D uncertain. The CDR3 DNA is TGCGCCAGCAGCCAAGATGGAGGGAGGGCTGGAAACACCATATATTTT. The encoded protein is CASSQDGGRAGNTIYF.